Below, 2 T cell receptor beta chains from the same sample are listed, as sequenced in a study of blood T cell repertoires in COVID-19. Repertoires were generated with immunoSEQ multiplex PCR, while TCRdb's copy carries only in-frame clones and drops some. The sample contains roughly 350,000 clones, about 87% of which appear only once. The source material was peripheral blood. The receptors were gathered from a woman aged 45-65 years with COVID-19, enrolled during active disease.

This sequence joins TRBV11-3 and TRBJ2-5; maybe TRBD1 (6 bases). Germline loops: CDR1 SGHNT, CDR2 YENEEA. V dropped 1 base and J dropped 2 bases, with 14 bases sitting between them. The CDR3 covers 16 residues. The CDR3 spells CASSLGGHGAQETQYF. CDR3 bases: TGTGCCAGCAGCTTAGGGGGACACGGAGCTCAAGAGACCCAGTACTTC.

The V gene is TRBV11-2, the J gene TRBJ2-2, with a possible D match to TRBD1 (6 bases). The CDR3 has 13 residues. Trimming shortened V by 6 bases and J by 5 bases, and 10 bases separated the two germline ends. Germline-derived CDR1 and CDR2 are SGHAT and FQNNGV. The CDR3 coding sequence is TGTGCCAGCAGAAAAGACAGGACCGGGGAGCTGTTTTTT. Its translation is CASRKDRTGELFF.